One and the same sample provided the 10 T cell receptor beta chains below, sequenced in a study of siplizumab effects on memory and regulatory T cells. The repertoire was sequenced with immunoSEQ multiplex PCR; TCRdb's copy has only in-frame clones and lacks some. The data contain roughly 100,000 clones, 80% to 95% of them singletons. Sequences were obtained from non-Treg CD4+ T cells sorted from blood. Every receptor here comes from a human donor in good health.

The genes are TRBV5-1 and TRBJ1-4; D not resolved. The CDR3 length is 14 residues. Germline V gene data show CDR1 as SGHRS and CDR2 as YFSETQ. V was trimmed by 1 base and J by 6 bases, leaving 10 bases between them. CDR3 loop: CASSLRSSHEKLFF. CDR3 in DNA: TGCGCCAGCAGCTTGCGTTCGTCCCATGAAAAACTGTTTTTT.

The genes are TRBV11-3 and TRBJ2-3; perhaps TRBD1 as D (5 bases). Germline V lookup: CDR1 SGHNT, CDR2 YENEEA. The CDR3 consists of 15 residues. Trimming stripped 1 base from V and 4 bases from J, with 12 bases between. DNA for the CDR3: TGTGCCAGCAGCTTAGGGGGCGCTCAGCCAGATACGCAGTATTTT. Translation: CASSLGGAQPDTQYF.

This clone has just one count. This CDR3 is CASSSYREGTEAFF. For the CDR3, the DNA is TGTGCCAGCAGCTCATACAGGGAGGGCACTGAAGCTTTCTTT. This chain connects TRBV6-6 to TRBJ1-1; weak D call: TRBD1 (6 bases). Per the germline V gene, CDR1 is MNHNY and CDR2 is SVGAGI (reference sequence). The V end was cut by 6 bases, the J end by 4 bases, with 15 bases between. The CDR3 is made up of 14 amino acids.

The CDR3 nucleotides are TGTGCCAGCAGCGTAGAGGGACACTCGAACACCGGGGAGCTGTTTTTT. Residues: CASSVEGHSNTGELFF. V is TRBV9 and J is TRBJ2-2; a possible D gene is TRBD1 (6 bases). Germline assignment: CDR1 SGDLS and CDR2 YYNGEE. The CDR3 spans 16 residues. V was trimmed by 0 bases and J by 0 bases, leaving 9 bases between them.

This chain links TRBV9 with TRBJ2-2, with D perhaps TRBD2 (5 bases). The ends were cut back, 0 bases at V and 6 bases at J, with 15 bases in the middle. Germline V gives CDR1 SGDLS, CDR2 YYNGEE. This CDR3 contains 16 residues. The CDR3 DNA reads as TGTGCCAGCAGCGTAGTTCCTAGCACCGCCCCCGGGGAGCTGTTTTTT. This codes for CASSVVPSTAPGELFF.

The rearrangement uses TRBV6-6 and TRBJ2-7; TRBD2 matches at 8 bases. V lost 6 bases and J lost 7; bases outside the gene matches: 8. CDR1 and CDR2 from the germline V gene are MNHNY and SVGAGI (reference sequence). The CDR3 sequence is 13 residues long. DNA of the CDR3: TGTGCCAGCAGCCGCGGACTAGCATTTGAGCAGTACTTC. Its translation is CASSRGLAFEQYF.

The chain links TRBV6-5 to TRBJ2-7, with 7 bases matching TRBD1. CDR1 MNHEY and CDR2 SVGAGI come from the germline V gene. V lost 5 bases, J lost 4 bases, and 8 bases stayed unmatched. This CDR3 contains 14 residues. The CDR3: CASSPPGTAYEQYF. The DNA of the CDR3 is TGTGCCAGCAGTCCTCCCGGGACAGCATACGAGCAGTACTTC.

The chain has TRBV10-3 and TRBJ2-7, with a possible D match to TRBD2 (6 bases). Germline assignment: CDR1 ENHRY and CDR2 SYGVKD. The CDR3 spans 15 residues. Between the trimmed V and J ends, which lost 0 bases and 0 bases, there was a span of 9 bases. CDR3 region: CAISESVAASYEQYF. The CDR3 coding sequence is TGTGCCATCAGTGAGTCTGTAGCGGCCTCCTACGAGCAGTACTTC.

The rearrangement joins TRBV5-1 to TRBJ2-1, with a weak D call TRBD1 (5 bases). CDR1 is SGHRS and CDR2 is YFSETQ in the germline V gene. The CDR3 length is 13 residues. V dropped 0 bases and J dropped 8 bases, with 9 bases sitting between them. CDR3 residues: CASSLGVGDEQFF. The CDR3 nucleotides are TGCGCCAGCAGCTTGGGTGTAGGGGATGAGCAGTTCTTC. The whole variable domain, remainder taken from reference TRBV5-1 and TRBJ2-1, is KAGVTQTPRYLIKTRGQQVTLSCSPISGHRSVSWYQQTPGQGLQFLFEYFSETQRNKGNFPGRFSGRQFSNSRSEMNVSTLELGDSALYLCASSLGVGDEQFFGPGTRLTVL.

The chain uses TRBV7-6 and TRBJ1-5; possibly TRBD1 for D (5 bases). This CDR3 comprises 13 residues. V lost 5 bases and J 7 bases, leaving 12 bases between the germline ends. CDR1 is SGHVS and CDR2 is FNYEAQ in the germline V gene. The CDR3 nucleotides are TGTGCCAGCAGCCGGGACGTCGGGCAGCCCCAGCATTTT. Its protein product is CASSRDVGQPQHF.